Presented here are 7 T cell receptor beta chains from one specimen sequenced in a study of cytomegalovirus exposure and HLA in healthy donors. It was with 60 Vbeta and 13 Jbeta primers that the PCR ran. TCRdb's copy holds only in-frame clones and misses some; the assay was immunoSEQ multiplex PCR. The profile shows 270,000 or so clones, 80% to 95% of them singletons. The sample comprised PBMCs. Receptor source: a girl aged 2-10 years in good health and CMV-seronegative.

The chain has TRBV7-6 and TRBJ2-5; the D gene is possibly TRBD2 (5 bases). CDR3 length: 11 amino acids. Trimming removed 7 bases at V and 4 bases at J, with 7 bases between. Germline CDR1 reads SGHVS; CDR2 reads FNYEAQ. CDR3 amino acids: CASIRGETQYF. In nucleotides, the CDR3 is TGTGCCAGCATCCGGGGAGAGACCCAGTACTTC.

V and J are TRBV5-5 and TRBJ1-6; D call uncertain. This CDR3 contains 13 residues. Germline V gene lookup returns CDR1 SGHKS and CDR2 YYEKEE (reference sequence). V was pared by 0 bases and J by 10 bases, with 8 bases between. Here the CDR3 DNA reads TGTGCCAGCAGCTTGGATATCGGGTCACCCCTCCACTTT. It codes for CASSLDIGSPLHF.

The J gene is TRBJ1-1, the V gene TRBV5-6; 7 positions agree with TRBD1. There are 14 residues in the CDR3. The junction had 2 bases not matched to a gene; V was cut back by 2 bases and J by 1 base. Germline loops: CDR1 SGHDT, CDR2 YYEEEE. As DNA, the CDR3 is TGTGCCAGCAGCTTAGGGGGCGCGAACACTGAAGCTTTCTTT. It yields the protein CASSLGGANTEAFF. The full variable domain, with the rest looked up from reference TRBV5-6 and TRBJ1-1, is DAGVTQSPTHLIKTRGQQVTLRCSPKSGHDTVSWYQQALGQGPQFIFQYYEEEERQRGNFPDRFSGHQFPNYSSELNVNALLLGDSALYLCASSLGGANTEAFFGQGTRLTVV.

V gene TRBV21-1 combines with J gene TRBJ1-4; the table's D gene call, TRBD1, was not cross checked with the DNA. TRBV21-1 is annotated as a pseudogene. The CDR3 is made up of 17 amino acids. DNA for the CDR3: TGTGCCAGCAGCTCCATCGAGGGGGAAGACAGAGATGAAAAACTGTTTTTT. It encodes CASSSIEGEDRDEKLFF.

The gene calls are TRBV6-5 and TRBJ1-4, with D hard to call. This CDR3 comprises 14 residues. The V and J ends lost 0 bases and 8 bases respectively, with 10 bases between them. The germline V gene encodes CDR1 MNHEY and CDR2 SVGAGI. The CDR3 protein is CASSYSKLREKLFF. The CDR3, as DNA: TGTGCCAGCAGTTACTCGAAACTAAGGGAAAAACTGTTTTTT.

The V gene is TRBV6-1, the J gene TRBJ1-5; weak D call: TRBD1 (5 bases). Trimming cost V 2 bases and J 6 bases, with 11 bases left between them. CDR1 MNHNS and CDR2 SASEGT come from the germline V gene. The CDR3 totals 14 residues. Written as DNA, the CDR3 is TGTGCCAGCAGTGAATGGGGGGAGGCTCAGCCCCAGCATTTT. Translating gives CASSEWGEAQPQHF.

The chain joins TRBV4-1 to TRBJ1-5, with D tentatively TRBD1 (5 bases). The CDR3 extends over 15 amino acids. V was trimmed by 0 bases and J by 6 bases, leaving 12 bases between them. Germline-derived CDR1 and CDR2 are MGHRA and YSYEKL. The DNA of the CDR3 is TGCGCCAGCAGCCAAGAGGGGCAGGGCCGTCAGCCCCAGCATTTT. Translating gives CASSQEGQGRQPQHF.